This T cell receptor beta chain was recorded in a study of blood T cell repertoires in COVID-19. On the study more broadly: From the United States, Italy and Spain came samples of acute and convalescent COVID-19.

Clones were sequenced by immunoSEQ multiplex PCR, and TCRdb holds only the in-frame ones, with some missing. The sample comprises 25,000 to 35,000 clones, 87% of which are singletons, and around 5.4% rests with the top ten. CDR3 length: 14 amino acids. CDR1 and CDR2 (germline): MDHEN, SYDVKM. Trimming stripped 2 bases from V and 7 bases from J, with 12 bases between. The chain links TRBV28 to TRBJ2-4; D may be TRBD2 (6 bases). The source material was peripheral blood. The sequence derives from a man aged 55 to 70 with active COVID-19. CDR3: CASSLGGLANIQYF. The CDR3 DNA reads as TGTGCCAGCAGTTTAGGGGGGTTAGCGAACATTCAGTACTTC.